This T cell receptor beta chain was observed in a study of blood T cell repertoires in COVID-19. For the study at large: Sites across the United States, Italy and Spain contributed samples from acute and convalescent COVID-19. PBMCs, B-cell-depleted T cells, or T cells were the source of the cDNA or gDNA that made up the material.

Libraries were prepared by immunoSEQ multiplex PCR; TCRdb keeps only in-frame clonotypes and omits some of them. The data show 150,000 or so clones, 90% seen once. Germline V gene lookup returns CDR1 SGHTS and CDR2 YDEGEE. Losses at the gene ends were 4 bases for V and 1 base for J; bases not matched to a gene: 8. The CDR3 is made up of 15 amino acids. The chain joins TRBV5-8 to TRBJ2-7; 7 bases fit TRBD1. The clonotype was recovered from a man aged 55-75 years with active or convalescent COVID-19. Sequencing was performed on peripheral blood. In DNA, the CDR3 is TGTGCCAGCAGCCCCGGGACAGCACGATCCTACGAGCAGTACTTC. Its translation: CASSPGTARSYEQYF.